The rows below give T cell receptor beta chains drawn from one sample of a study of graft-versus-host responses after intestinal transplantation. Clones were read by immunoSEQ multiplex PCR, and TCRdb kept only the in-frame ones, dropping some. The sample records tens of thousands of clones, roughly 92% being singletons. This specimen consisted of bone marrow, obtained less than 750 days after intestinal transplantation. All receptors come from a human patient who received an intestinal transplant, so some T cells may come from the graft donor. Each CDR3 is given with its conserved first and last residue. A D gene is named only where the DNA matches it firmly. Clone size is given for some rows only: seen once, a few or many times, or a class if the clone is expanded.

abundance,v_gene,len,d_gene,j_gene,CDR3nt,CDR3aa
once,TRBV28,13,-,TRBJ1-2,TGTGCCAGCAGTCCGAGTGGAGCTTATGGCTACACCTTC,CASSPSGAYGYTF
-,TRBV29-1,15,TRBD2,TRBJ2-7,TGCAGCGTGGAACTAGCGGGGGGCCCTCTCTACGAGCAGTACTTC,CSVELAGGPLYEQYF
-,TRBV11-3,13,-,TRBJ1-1,TGTGCCAGCAGCCTTAGCCCGGACACTGAAGCTTTCTTT,CASSLSPDTEAFF
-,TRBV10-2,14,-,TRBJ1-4,TGCGCCAGCAAAGACGGCAGGTCTAATGAAAAACTGTTTTTT,CASKDGRSNEKLFF
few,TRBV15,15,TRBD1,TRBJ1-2,TGTGCCACCAGCAGAGATTGGGACAGCCGTTATGGCTACACCTTC,CATSRDWDSRYGYTF
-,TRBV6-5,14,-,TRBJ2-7,TGTGCCAGCAGTTACTCGATGGAGGCCTACGAGCAGTACTTC,CASSYSMEAYEQYF
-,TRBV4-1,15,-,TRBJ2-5,TGCGCCAGCAGCCAAGATGGATGGTATGGAGAGACCCAGTACTTC,CASSQDGWYGETQYF
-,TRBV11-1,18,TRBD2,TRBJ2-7,TGTGCCAGCAGCTTAAAGGAACTAGCGGGAGGGCCGGTCTACGAGCAGTACTTC,CASSLKELAGGPVYEQYF
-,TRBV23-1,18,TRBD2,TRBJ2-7,TGCGCCAGCAGTCAATCGGGAGCGGGGGAGATGGGGTCCTACGAGCAGTACTTC,CASSQSGAGEMGSYEQYF
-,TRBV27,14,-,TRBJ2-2,TGTGCCAGCAGTTGGAGACCCAGCACCGGGGAGCTGTTTTTT,CASSWRPSTGELFF
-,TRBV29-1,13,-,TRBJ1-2,TGCAGCGTTGAATCCAGGGGCAACTATGGCTACACCTTC,CSVESRGNYGYTF
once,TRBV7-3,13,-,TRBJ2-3,TGTGCCAGCAGCTTAACAGGGACAGATACGCAGTATTTT,CASSLTGTDTQYF
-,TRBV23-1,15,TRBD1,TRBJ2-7,TGCGCCAGCAGTCCAGCCTGGACAGGGGAGGGCGAGCAGTACTTC,CASSPAWTGEGEQYF
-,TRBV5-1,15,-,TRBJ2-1,TGCGCCAGCAGCTTGGCCCAACCCTTCTACAATGAGCAGTTCTTC,CASSLAQPFYNEQFF
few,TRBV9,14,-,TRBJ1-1,TGTGCCAGCAGCGTAGAAGGACAGAACACTGAAGCTTTCTTT,CASSVEGQNTEAFF
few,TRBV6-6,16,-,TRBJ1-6,TGTGCCAGCAGTTACGATCACTCAAACTTGGGTTCACCCCTCCACTTT,CASSYDHSNLGSPLHF
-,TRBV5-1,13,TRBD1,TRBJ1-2,TGCGCCAGCAGCTGGGACAGGAACTATGGCTACACCTTC,CASSWDRNYGYTF
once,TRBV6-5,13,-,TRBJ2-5,TGTGCCAGCAGTTACGGCGGGAAAGGGACCCAGTACTTC,CASSYGGKGTQYF
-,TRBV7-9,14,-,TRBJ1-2,TGTGCCAGCAGCTTAGGTTTGGTGAACTACGGCTACACCTTC,CASSLGLVNYGYTF
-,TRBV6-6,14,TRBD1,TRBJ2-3,TGTGCCAGCAGCCTTCCCGGGACAGCTAATACGCAGTATTTT,CASSLPGTANTQYF
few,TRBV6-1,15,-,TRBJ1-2,TGTGCCAGCAGTGAATGGGCAGGCGAAAACTATGGCTACACCTTC,CASSEWAGENYGYTF
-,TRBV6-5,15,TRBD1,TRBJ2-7,TGTGCCAGCAGCCGCGTGACAGGGGGCATCTACGAGCAGTACTTC,CASSRVTGGIYEQYF
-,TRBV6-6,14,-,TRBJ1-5,TGTGCCAGCAGTTACTCAGGAGGGGATCAGCCCCAGCATTTT,CASSYSGGDQPQHF
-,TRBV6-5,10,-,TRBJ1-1,TGTGCCAGCAGTTGGGGCGGAGCTTTCTTT,CASSWGGAFF
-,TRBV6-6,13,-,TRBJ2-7,TGTGCCAGCAGTTCGGACTCTCCTTCCGAGCAGTACTTC,CASSSDSPSEQYF
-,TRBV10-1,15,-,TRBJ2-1,TGCGCCAGCAGTCAAGACTTACCCCCGGGGGATGAGCAGTTCTTC,CASSQDLPPGDEQFF
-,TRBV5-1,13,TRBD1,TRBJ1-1,TGCGCCAGCAGCTGGGACAGGGTAGCTGAAGCTTTCTTT,CASSWDRVAEAFF
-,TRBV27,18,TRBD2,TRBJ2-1,TGTGCCAGCAGTTTAGTGGGACTAGCGTATAGCTCCTACAATGAGCAGTTCTTC,CASSLVGLAYSSYNEQFF
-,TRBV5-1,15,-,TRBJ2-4,TGCGCCAGCAGCCGTACAGGTCCTCCAGAGGACATTCAGTACTTC,CASSRTGPPEDIQYF
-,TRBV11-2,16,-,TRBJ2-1,TGTGCCAGCAGCTTAGGCTGGGACCGTCGTTACAATGAGCAGTTCTTC,CASSLGWDRRYNEQFF
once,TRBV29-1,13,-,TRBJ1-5,TGCAGCGTATCGGGACTTAGCAATCAGCCCCAGCATTTT,CSVSGLSNQPQHF
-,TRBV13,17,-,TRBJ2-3,TGTGCCAGCAGCTTAGCGGGGGTAAATCTACACACAGATACGCAGTATTTT,CASSLAGVNLHTDTQYF
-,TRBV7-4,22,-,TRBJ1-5,TGTGCCAGCAGGCTCCTTCCCCTTCGGTCAGGGGTGGTAGTTGAGGTAGGTCAGCCCCAGCATTTT,CASRLLPLRSGVVVEVGQPQHF
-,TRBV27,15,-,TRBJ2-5,TGTGCCAGCAGTTCAACTACACTGTTTCAAGAGACCCAGTACTTC,CASSSTTLFQETQYF
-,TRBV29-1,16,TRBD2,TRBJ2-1,TGCAGCGTTGAAGATCTGAAGCGGGGAGGCCCCTATGAGCAGTTCTTC,CSVEDLKRGGPYEQFF
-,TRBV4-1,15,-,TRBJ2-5,TGCGCCAGCAGCCTTTTACTAGCTTACCAAGAGACCCAGTACTTC,CASSLLLAYQETQYF
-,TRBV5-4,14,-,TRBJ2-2,TGTGCCAGCAGCTTGGCCTTAGGTGGCGGGGAGCTGTTTTTT,CASSLALGGGELFF
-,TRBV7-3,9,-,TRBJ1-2,TGTGCCAGCAGCTTACAGAGCACCTTC,CASSLQSTF
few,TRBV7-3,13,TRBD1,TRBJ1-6,TGTGCCAGCGGACAGGACTATAATTCACCCCTCCACTTT,CASGQDYNSPLHF
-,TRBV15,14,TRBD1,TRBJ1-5,TGTGCCACCAGCAGAGGCCAGGGGGCTCAGGCCCAGCATTTT,CATSRGQGAQAQHF
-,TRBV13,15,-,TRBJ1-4,TGTGCCAGCAGGGGGTCGGCGGAGAATGCTGAAAAACTGTTTTTT,CASRGSAENAEKLFF
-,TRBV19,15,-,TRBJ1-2,TGTGCCAGTGTAGGCCCGAACGGCCACGTCTATGGCTACACCTTC,CASVGPNGHVYGYTF
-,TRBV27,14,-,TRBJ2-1,TGTGCCAGCAGTTTACAGGACAGCTACAATGAGCAGTTCTTC,CASSLQDSYNEQFF
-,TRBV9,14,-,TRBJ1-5,TGTGCCAGCAGCGTAGGATCAGGGGCCCAGCCCCAGCATTTT,CASSVGSGAQPQHF
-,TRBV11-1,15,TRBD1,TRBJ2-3,TGTGCCAGCAGCTTAGGACAGGGACATGCAGATACGCAGTATTTT,CASSLGQGHADTQYF
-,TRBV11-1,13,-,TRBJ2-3,TGTGCCAGCAGCTTTGCCGGTGGAGATACGCAGTATTTT,CASSFAGGDTQYF
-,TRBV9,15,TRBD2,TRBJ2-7,TGTGCCAGCAGCGTAACCAGCGGGAACTCATACGAGCAGTACTTC,CASSVTSGNSYEQYF
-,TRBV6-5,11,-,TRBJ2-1,TGTGCCAGCAGACAGTACAATGAGCAGTTCTTC,CASRQYNEQFF